A selection of T cell receptor beta chains follows, all from one sample in a study of Ad26.COV2.S vaccination and SARS-CoV-2 variants. Profiled with immunoSEQ multiplex PCR; TCRdb holds only in-frame clones, not every one. The sample contains 350,000 to 400,000 clones, about nine tenths of which appear only once. Specimen: peripheral blood, collected in a trial of Ad26.COV2.S vaccine versus placebo. These TCRs come from a person aged 18-60 years who received the Ad26.COV2.S COVID-19 vaccine or a placebo. Both conserved end residues are part of each CDR3. The D gene is left open where the match is weak. Not every row has a clone size; where given, it reads once, few, many or a size class.

j_call,clone_size,v_call,d_call,cdr3_nt,cdr3_aa
TRBJ2-1,NA,TRBV5-1,TRBD2,TGCGCCAGCAGCTTCTTGACAGCGGGAAATGAGCAGTTCTTC,CASSFLTAGNEQFF
TRBJ1-2,once,TRBV7-9,NA,TGTGCCAGCAGCTTACTGCCCGGGACACATGGCTACACCTTC,CASSLLPGTHGYTF
TRBJ1-4,NA,TRBV10-3,NA,TGTGCCATCAGCCGTGGACCCGCAACTAATGAAAAACTGTTTTTT,CAISRGPATNEKLFF
TRBJ2-3,NA,TRBV7-2,TRBD1,TGTGCCAGCAGCTGGGGGGACAGGGGGCGAGTAGCAGATACGCAGTATTTT,CASSWGDRGRVADTQYF
TRBJ1-1,once,TRBV28,NA,TGTGCCAGCAGCTCCTTAGGGGAGATGAACACTGAAGCTTTCTTT,CASSSLGEMNTEAFF
TRBJ2-2,once,TRBV3-1/TRBV3-2,NA,TGTGCCAGCAGCCAGGTAGGGAAGGCCGGGGAGCTGTTTTTT,CASSQVGKAGELFF
TRBJ1-2,few,TRBV10-1,TRBD1,TGCGCCAGAACAGGGGGCGGAATCTATGGCTACACCTTC,CARTGGGIYGYTF
TRBJ2-3,NA,TRBV5-1,NA,TGCGCCAGCAGCCCTCTAGCACCGACAGATACGCAGTATTTT,CASSPLAPTDTQYF
TRBJ2-2,NA,TRBV7-6,NA,TGTGCCAGCAGCTCACTCTCGACAGGCGCTCCCACCGGGGAGCTGTTTTTT,CASSSLSTGAPTGELFF
TRBJ2-3,once,TRBV28,NA,TGTGCCAGCAAGAACGCCCGGACTTTCACAGATACGCAGTATTTT,CASKNARTFTDTQYF
TRBJ2-7,NA,TRBV7-2,TRBD2,TGTGCCAGCAGCTTAACAGCGGGGGTAACCTACGAGCAGTACTTC,CASSLTAGVTYEQYF
TRBJ2-4,NA,TRBV2,NA,TGTGCCAGCAGTGAAAGGTCCGGAGCCAAAAACATTCAGTACTTC,CASSERSGAKNIQYF
TRBJ1-2,few,TRBV18,NA,TGTGCCAGCTCACCAAGTGATACGAGAGGCTACACCTTC,CASSPSDTRGYTF
TRBJ2-1,NA,TRBV19,TRBD2,TGTGCCAGTACCCCTAGCGGTGCTAGCTCCTACAATGAGCAGTTCTTC,CASTPSGASSYNEQFF
TRBJ2-1,NA,TRBV11-1,NA,TGTGCCAGCAGCCCGTTACCCCAGGATGAGCAGTTCTTC,CASSPLPQDEQFF
TRBJ1-2,NA,TRBV6-6,NA,TGTGCCACTTCGACAGGCAATGGGGGCTACACCTTC,CATSTGNGGYTF
TRBJ1-3,NA,TRBV28,NA,TGTGCCAGCAGTTTCCGAGGGGGGGCTGGAAACACCATATATTTT,CASSFRGGAGNTIYF
TRBJ1-5,NA,TRBV6-1,NA,TGTGCCAGCAGTGACCCAGAAATGAGCAATCAGCCCCAGCATTTT,CASSDPEMSNQPQHF
TRBJ2-1,NA,TRBV24-1,TRBD2,TGTGCCACCAGCCCACGGGGGGGAAGGTATAACAATGAGCAGTTCTTC,CATSPRGGRYNNEQFF
TRBJ2-5,NA,TRBV5-4,NA,TGTGCCAGCAGCCAGGGGGGGTTTGGAGAGACCCAGTACTTC,CASSQGGFGETQYF
TRBJ2-1,NA,TRBV28,NA,TGTGCCAGCAGTGTGGACCCTCCTACCTACAATGAGCAGTTCTTC,CASSVDPPTYNEQFF
TRBJ1-5,NA,TRBV3-1/TRBV3-2,NA,TGTGCCAGCACCCCGGGGCCGCACACGATCAATCAGCCCCAGCATTTT,CASTPGPHTINQPQHF
TRBJ1-2,NA,TRBV2,TRBD1,TGTGCCAGCAGCGACAGGGAGACGGACGGCTACACCTTC,CASSDRETDGYTF
TRBJ1-5,NA,TRBV13,TRBD1,TGTGCCAGCAGCTTCGGACAGGGTGATCAGCCCCAGCATTTT,CASSFGQGDQPQHF
TRBJ2-1,NA,TRBV6-5,TRBD2,TGTGCCAGCAAAATACTAGCGGGAGGCTCCAATGAGCAGTTCTTC,CASKILAGGSNEQFF
TRBJ2-5,NA,TRBV29-1,NA,TGCAGCGTTGTGGGGGGCGGTTCCGGGACCCAGTACTTC,CSVVGGGSGTQYF
TRBJ2-5,NA,TRBV24-1,TRBD1,TGTGCCACCAGTGATACACAGGGGAGTGGAGAGACCCAGTACTTC,CATSDTQGSGETQYF
TRBJ2-1,NA,TRBV15,NA,TGTGCCACCAGCAGATTCGGTGACAATGAGCAGTTCTTC,CATSRFGDNEQFF
TRBJ2-1,NA,TRBV27,NA,TGTGCCAGCACCCAAGGGCTAGAAAAGGTGGGTGAGCAGTTCTTC,CASTQGLEKVGEQFF
TRBJ2-3,NA,TRBV15,NA,TGTGCCACCAGCAGAGATCGACGGAGCACAGATACGCAGTATTTT,CATSRDRRSTDTQYF
TRBJ2-2,NA,TRBV4-2,TRBD2,TGTGCCAGCAGCCCCGCCGGTAGCGGGAGGCTCTACACCGGGGAGCTGTTTTTT,CASSPAGSGRLYTGELFF
TRBJ2-1,NA,TRBV5-4,NA,TGTGCCAGCAGCTTGCCCCGCAGGAATGAGCAGTTCTTC,CASSLPRRNEQFF
TRBJ1-6,NA,TRBV28,TRBD1,TGTGCCAGCAACACAGGGGACTCCTATAATTCACCCCTCCACTTT,CASNTGDSYNSPLHF
TRBJ1-1,NA,TRBV30,NA,TGTGCCTGGAGTACCCGACATGCGGGGGGGGTAGTTGAAGCTTTCTTT,CAWSTRHAGGVVEAFF
TRBJ1-1,NA,TRBV10-3,NA,TGTGCCATCGCAGGGGCTAACACTGAAGCTTTCTTT,CAIAGANTEAFF
TRBJ2-3,NA,TRBV5-1,TRBD2,TGCGCCAGCAGCTTGGCACTAGCGGCAGATACGCAGTATTTT,CASSLALAADTQYF
TRBJ2-2,NA,TRBV19,NA,TGTGCCAGCGGGTGGGACTGGAACACCGGGGAGCTGTTTTTT,CASGWDWNTGELFF
TRBJ1-5,NA,TRBV19,TRBD1,TGTGCCAGTAGTGGGACAGGTAATCAGCCCCAGCATTTT,CASSGTGNQPQHF
TRBJ2-5,NA,TRBV3-1/TRBV3-2,NA,TGTGCCAGCAGCCAAGACTGGCAGGAGGCGGAGACCCAGTACTTC,CASSQDWQEAETQYF
TRBJ2-1,NA,TRBV24-1,TRBD2,TGTGCCACCAGTGATTTGGGCACTAGCGGGAACTTGTATGAGCAGTTCTTC,CATSDLGTSGNLYEQFF
TRBJ2-5,NA,TRBV11-2,NA,TGTGCCAGCAGCTTAAACCCCCAGTCAGAGACCCAGTACTTC,CASSLNPQSETQYF
TRBJ2-3,NA,TRBV5-5,NA,TGTGCCAGCAGCTTGGCCGCTAGCACAGATACGCAGTATTTT,CASSLAASTDTQYF
TRBJ1-4,NA,TRBV5-1,TRBD1,TGCGCCAGCAGCCGGGGACAGGGTAATGAAAAACTGTTTTTT,CASSRGQGNEKLFF
TRBJ2-3,NA,TRBV11-3,TRBD2,TGTGCCAGCAGCTCGGGACTAGCGGGAGATGGCACAGATACGCAGTATTTT,CASSSGLAGDGTDTQYF